One sample yielded the 26 T cell receptor beta chains listed below, sequenced in a study of OX40 agonist ivuxolimab in advanced cancers. Sequenced by immunoSEQ multiplex PCR; TCRdb stores in-frame clones only, minus some. The sample has some 59,000 clones; approximately 87% are singletons. Sequenced here: CD4+ or CD8+ T cells sorted from blood, sampled in a trial of the OX40 agonist ivuxolimab. The receptor set was obtained from an adult with an advanced solid tumor such as melanoma, head and neck, liver or kidney cancer.

This chain joins TRBV5-8 and TRBJ2-1, with D tentatively TRBD1 (6 bases). The germline CDR1 and CDR2 sequences are SGHTS and YDEGEE. The germline V and J ends were trimmed by 3 bases and 10 bases, with 20 bases remaining between them. The CDR3 runs to 15 residues. The CDR3 region is CASSSAGTRRSEQFF. CDR3 nucleotide sequence: TGTGCCAGCAGCTCGGCCGGGACACGGAGATCGGAGCAGTTCTTC.

This sequence joins TRBV7-9 and TRBJ2-3; D is ambiguous. Deletions cut 11 bases from V and 1 base from J, with 16 bases between. The CDR3 totals 14 residues. Per germline, CDR1 SEHNR and CDR2 FQNEAQ (reference sequence). The CDR3 sequence is CADQKSDGTDTQYF. In nucleotides, the CDR3 is TGTGCCGACCAGAAATCCGACGGCACAGATACGCAGTATTTT.

The chain carries TRBV19 and TRBJ2-1; D assignment may be TRBD1 or TRBD2 (5 bases each). Germline CDR1 LNHDA, CDR2 SQIVND (reference sequence). V was shortened by 7 bases and J by 9 bases, with 19 bases between the two germline ends. The CDR3 totals 14 residues. The CDR3 DNA is TGTGCCAGTATCAGTTTAACGGGGCTTGGTGAGCAGTTCTTC. This sequence encodes CASISLTGLGEQFF. Full variable domain (missing parts from reference TRBV19 and TRBJ2-1): DGGITQSPKYLFRKEGQNVTLSCEQNLNHDAMYWYRQDPGQGLRLIYYSQIVNDFQKGDIAEGYSVSREKKESFPLTVTSAQKNPTAFYLCASISLTGLGEQFFGPGTRLTVL.

This clone is a singleton in its sample. This chain joins TRBV19 and TRBJ2-2; D not certain. CDR3 size: 13 residues. CDR1 and CDR2 from the germline V gene are LNHDA and SQIVND (reference sequence). V lost 4 bases, J lost 6 bases, and 9 bases lay in between. In nucleotides, the CDR3 is TGTGCCAGTAGTACCAGACCCCCCGGGGAGCTGTTTTTT. It is translated as CASSTRPPGELFF.

This chain connects TRBV7-9 to TRBJ1-2; tentative D call: TRBD1 (5 bases). V lost 2 bases, J lost 4 bases, and 8 bases lay in between. Germline values: CDR1 SEHNR, CDR2 FQNEAQ (reference sequence). CDR3 length: 13 residues. The chain's CDR3 is CASSLKGTYGYTF. The DNA for the CDR3 is TGTGCCAGCAGCTTAAAAGGGACCTATGGCTACACCTTC.

This chain joins TRBV11-3 and TRBJ1-3, with D uncertain. The V and J ends lost 1 base and 6 bases respectively, with 19 bases between them. Germline assignment: CDR1 SGHNT and CDR2 YENEEA. CDR3 length equals 17 residues. The CDR3 DNA follows: TGTGCCAGCAGCTTAGTTTTGGCGGATGGTGGTGAAAACACCATATATTTT. It yields the protein CASSLVLADGGENTIYF.

The chain is built from TRBV30 and TRBJ2-2; TRBD2 matches at 10 bases. Trimming cost V 6 bases and J 7 bases; bases outside gene matches: 11. This CDR3 contains 15 residues. In germline, CDR1 is GTSNPN, CDR2 SVGIG (reference sequence). CDR3 protein: CACSTIAGGHGELFF. CDR3 DNA sequence: TGTGCCTGTTCCACTATAGCGGGGGGACACGGGGAGCTGTTTTTT.

The genes are TRBV5-1 and TRBJ2-5, with a possible D match to TRBD2 (5 bases). Germline loops: CDR1 SGHRS, CDR2 YFSETQ. Trimming took 4 bases from V and 2 from J, leaving 12 bases between them. This CDR3 spans 14 amino acids. The CDR3 bases are TGCGCCAGCAGCCGCCCGGGGATACAAGAGACCCAGTACTTC. Translating gives CASSRPGIQETQYF.

V is TRBV5-8 and J is TRBJ2-1; no firm D call. From germline, CDR1 is SGHTS and CDR2 YDEGEE. The CDR3 extends over 13 amino acids. With 4 bases removed from V and 8 bases from J, the gap between germline ends came to 13 bases. The CDR3 region has the DNA TGTGCCAGCAGCGTGACTTCCCCCGATGAGCAGTTCTTC. It yields the protein CASSVTSPDEQFF. The entire variable domain, with the rest obtained from reference TRBV5-8 and TRBJ2-1, is as follows: EAGVTQSPTHLIKTRGQQATLRCSPISGHTSVYWYQQALGLGLQFLLWYDEGEERNRGNFPPRFSGRQFPNYSSELNVNALELEDSALYLCASSVTSPDEQFFGPGTRLTVL.

The chain uses TRBV5-5 and TRBJ1-4; 10 bases match TRBD1. From germline, CDR1 is SGHKS and CDR2 YYEKEE (reference sequence). V shed 4 bases and J 8 bases; nucleotides not matched to a gene: 5. The CDR3 has 14 residues. In nucleotides, the CDR3 is TGTGCCAGCAGCGGGGGACAGGGGCGGGAAAAACTGTTTTTT. Translating it yields CASSGGQGREKLFF.

The chain uses TRBV10-3 and TRBJ1-1; the D gene is possibly TRBD1 (6 bases). Trimming pared 5 bases from V and 5 bases from J, leaving 12 bases between. Germline-derived CDR1 and CDR2 are ENHRY and SYGVKD. CDR3 length equals 13 residues. The CDR3 loop is CAISQGRETEAFF. For the CDR3, the DNA is TGTGCCATCAGTCAGGGGCGCGAAACTGAAGCTTTCTTT.

The genes are TRBV28 and TRBJ2-2; D remains unclear. Germline V gene sequence: CDR1 MDHEN, CDR2 SYDVKM. V gave up 3 bases and J gave up 8 bases, with 4 bases separating them. The CDR3 is 11 residues long. CDR3: CASSLTGELFF. CDR3 coding DNA: TGTGCCAGCAGTTTGACTGGGGAGCTGTTTTTT.

The chain combines TRBV5-6 with TRBJ1-4; a weak D match, TRBD1 (6 bases). The CDR3 loop spans 14 amino acids. V lost 5 bases and J lost 8, with 16 bases in between. Germline CDR1 is SGHDT and CDR2 is YYEEEE. Here the CDR3 reads CASRQTGRQEKLFF. CDR3 coding DNA: TGTGCCAGCAGACAAACAGGGAGACAGGAAAAACTGTTTTTT.

The chain combines TRBV28 with TRBJ2-3; no definite D call. Germline CDR1 MDHEN, CDR2 SYDVKM. The germline V and J ends were trimmed by 4 bases and 3 bases, with 5 bases remaining between them. This CDR3 is 12 amino acids long. Here the CDR3 reads CASSSQTDTQYF. Written as DNA, the CDR3 is TGTGCCAGCAGTTCGCAAACAGATACGCAGTATTTT.

The V call is TRBV9, the J call TRBJ1-6; 7 bases match TRBD1. CDR1 SGDLS and CDR2 YYNGEE come from the germline V gene. CDR3 length: 15 residues. J gave up 6 bases and V 3 bases, and 6 bases lay outside the gene matches. CDR3 loop: CASSAQTGTNSPLHF. As DNA, the CDR3 is TGTGCCAGCAGCGCACAGACAGGGACTAATTCACCCCTCCACTTT.

This chain connects TRBV19 to TRBJ2-2, with D unclear. The CDR3 totals 16 residues. CDR1 and CDR2 (germline): LNHDA, SQIVND (reference sequence). V lost 7 bases and J 1 base, leaving 16 bases between the germline ends. The CDR3 reads CASTMGGGWNTGELFF. As DNA, the CDR3 is TGTGCCAGTACTATGGGCGGCGGATGGAACACCGGGGAGCTGTTTTTT.

Only a few counts were recorded for this clone. This chain links TRBV2 with TRBJ2-3; possibly TRBD1 for D (5 bases). This CDR3 is built from 14 residues. The germline V and J ends were trimmed by 3 bases and 4 bases, with 11 bases remaining between them. Germline V gives CDR1 SNHLY, CDR2 FYNNEI. The CDR3 DNA follows: TGTGCCAGCAGTGAGCGACCCAGGGCAGATACGCAGTATTTT. This codes for CASSERPRADTQYF.

The rearrangement joins TRBV4-1 to TRBJ2-7; TRBD2 aligns across 7 bases. Germline V CDR1 and CDR2: MGHRA, YSYEKL. V lost 1 base, J lost 2 bases, and 5 bases stayed unmatched. This CDR3 has 15 amino acids. The CDR3 sequence is CASSQGLAAPYEQYF. CDR3 nucleotide sequence: TGCGCCAGCAGCCAAGGCCTAGCGGCCCCCTACGAGCAGTACTTC.

This clone was counted once. The rearrangement joins TRBV6-5 to TRBJ2-7; D not resolved. Germline CDR1 and CDR2: MNHEY and SVGAGI. The CDR3 length is 11 residues. V shed 4 bases and J shed 6 bases, with 7 bases lying between them. CDR3 coding DNA: TGTGCCAGCAGTTTCCGCCTCGAGCAGTACTTC. Protein sequence: CASSFRLEQYF.

Remarks on this clone: Mismatch with germline at one junction end may stem from a read error. The chain combines TRBV5-1 with TRBJ2-3; 10 bases fit TRBD2. This CDR3 comprises 14 residues. Germline V lookup: CDR1 SGHRS, CDR2 YFSETQ. Written as DNA, the CDR3 is TGTGCCAGCAGCCTAGCGGGGGCCACAGATACGCAGTATTTT. It specifies CASSLAGATDTQYF.

The chain combines TRBV7-2 with TRBJ2-7; D is possibly TRBD1 or TRBD2 (5 bases each). The germline CDR1 and CDR2 sequences are SGHTA and FQGNSA. Deletions cut 6 bases from V and 2 bases from J, with 14 bases between. The CDR3 runs to 14 residues. The CDR3 reads CASRTPTGPYEQYF. The CDR3 coding sequence is TGTGCCAGCAGGACTCCCACGGGGCCCTACGAGCAGTACTTC.

The chain uses TRBV28 and TRBJ2-7; TRBD1 is a possible D gene (6 bases). Germline CDR1 MDHEN, CDR2 SYDVKM. The CDR3 is 12 residues long. V gave up 8 bases and J gave up 2 bases, with 10 bases separating them. CDR3 in DNA: TGTGCCAGCGGGACACCGACCTACGAGCAGTACTTC. It is translated as CASGTPTYEQYF.

The rearrangement links TRBV7-2 to TRBJ1-1; D is unresolved. Germline lookup yields CDR1 SGHTA and CDR2 FQGNSA. V was shortened by 5 bases and J by 5 bases, with 15 bases between the two germline ends. The CDR3 consists of 14 residues. Written as DNA, the CDR3 is TGTGCCAGCAGCAAGGCCGCACTGGGGACTGAAGCTTTCTTT. It yields the protein CASSKAALGTEAFF. The full variable domain, in which reference TRBV7-2 and TRBJ1-1 provide the parts outside the CDR3, is GAGVSQSPSNKVTEKGKDVELRCDPISGHTALYWYRQSLGQGLEFLIYFQGNSAPDKSGLPSDRFSAERTGGSVSTLTIQRTQQEDSAVYLCASSKAALGTEAFFGQGTRLTVV.

The chain is built from TRBV18 and TRBJ2-2, with 7 bases aligning to TRBD2. Germline V gene data show CDR1 as KGHSH and CDR2 as LQKENI. The CDR3 spans 20 residues. J lost 2 bases, V lost 3 bases, and 18 bases had no gene match. The CDR3 reads CASSPEKSGLSRLNTGELFF. CDR3 nucleotides: TGTGCCAGCTCACCTGAGAAGTCGGGACTAAGCAGACTAAACACCGGGGAGCTGTTTTTT.

The chain links TRBV11-2 to TRBJ1-1; D possibly corresponds to TRBD1 (6 bases). Trimming stripped 0 bases from V and 5 bases from J, with 13 bases between. This CDR3 has 15 amino acids. Per germline, CDR1 SGHAT and CDR2 FQNNGV. CDR3 nucleotides: TGTGCCAGCAGCTTAGAGAGGGGGGGTATGACTGAAGCTTTCTTT. Protein product: CASSLERGGMTEAFF.

This sequence joins TRBV2 and TRBJ2-4; D gene uncertain. Trimming shortened V by 4 bases and J by 8 bases, and 3 bases separated the two germline ends. The CDR3 spans 10 residues. Germline V gives CDR1 SNHLY, CDR2 FYNNEI. The chain's CDR3 is CASSGDIQYF. In nucleotides, the CDR3 is TGTGCCAGCAGTGGGGACATTCAGTACTTC.